This T cell receptor (beta chain) was captured by sequencing in a study of CXCR3-negative and CXCR3-positive naive CD8 T cells. Points from the study as a whole: Cryopreservation partially decreased CXCR3 expression, and most assays used fresh PBMCs. For naive cells, CXCR3-negative and CXCR3-positive subsets had similar TRBV-TRBJ usage; for memory cells, usage differed. Relative to CXCR3-negative naive cells, CXCR3-positive naive cells had more hydrophobic TRB CDR3s. For memory CD8+ cells diversity was much lower, but both naive subsets had comparably high diversity.

Concerning this clonotype itself: Antigen unknown.

The libraries of TRB cDNA were prepared using 5' RACE with UMI labels. TCRdb reprocessed the 5' RACE reads and keeps a single row for each CDR3 protein, giving no DNA. Recorded here are 60,000 to 70,000 distinct CDR3 sequences; the top ten clones represent approximately 0.71%. CDR1 SGHVS and CDR2 FNYEAQ come from the germline V gene. There are 18 residues in the CDR3. Sequenced material: naive CXCR3+ CD8+ T cells from blood. Subset reported: CD45RO-CCR7+CD27+CD95- naive CD8+ T cells expressing CXCR3 (TNR3+). The chain joins TRBV7-6 to TRBJ2-7; TCRdb indicates TRBD1, and absent DNA this call remains unverified. This receptor was taken from a human donor in good health. Some clones in this sample may be carry-over from other donors' samples. This CDR3 is CASSLESGHLSYSYEQYF. Variable domain in full (rest from reference TRBV7-6 and TRBJ2-7): GAGVSQSPRYKVTKRGQDVALRCDPISGHVSLYWYRQALGQGPEFLTYFNYEAQQDKSGLPNDRFSAERPEGSISTLTIQRTEQRDSAMYRCASSLESGHLSYSYEQYFGPGTRLTVT.